The 8 T cell receptor beta chains below were found in one sample sequenced in a study of shared clonotypes between healthy human individuals. Profiled with immunoSEQ multiplex PCR; TCRdb holds only in-frame clones, not every one. This table holds some 1,900,000 clones, about 95% found once. Cells designated naive CD8 were CD45RO-negative and were positively selected for CCR7, with terminally differentiated effector memory CD45RA+ cells excluded. Sequenced input: naive CD8+ T cells sorted from blood. These receptors were taken from a man between 18 and 35 years old in good health.

This clone has a single count. The chain employs TRBV4-1 and TRBJ2-2; D is unresolved. The CDR3 is made up of 14 amino acids. The ends were cut back, 4 bases at V and 1 base at J, with 7 bases in the middle. In germline, CDR1 is MGHRA, CDR2 YSYEKL. The CDR3 DNA sequence: TGCGCCAGCAGCCGTTTCAGGAACACCGGGGAGCTGTTTTTT. It codes for CASSRFRNTGELFF.

The chain recombines TRBV5-6 with TRBJ1-4; 11 bases map to TRBD1. The CDR3 totals 16 residues. The V and J ends lost 3 bases and 6 bases, in that order; junction bases with no gene match: 7. CDR1 SGHDT and CDR2 YYEEEE come from the germline V gene. The CDR3 here is CASSSRTGGGDEKLFF. The CDR3 region has the DNA TGTGCCAGCAGCTCTCGGACAGGGGGCGGTGATGAAAAACTGTTTTTT.

The chain links TRBV7-9 to TRBJ1-1; D not resolved. The V gene lost 5 bases and the J gene lost 4 bases, with 14 bases spanning the gap. The CDR3 contains 14 residues. Germline V CDR1 and CDR2: SEHNR, FQNEAQ (reference sequence). CDR3 amino acids: CASSPGVTGTEAFF. CDR3 DNA: TGTGCCAGCAGCCCGGGCGTTACTGGCACTGAAGCTTTCTTT.

Remarks on this clone: Other DNA sequences in the same sample also yield this CDR3. The chain joins TRBV9 to TRBJ1-3; D not resolved. Between the trimmed V and J ends, which lost 2 bases and 3 bases, there was a span of 9 bases. CDR1 is SGDLS and CDR2 is YYNGEE in the germline V gene. The CDR3 runs 14 residues. This CDR3 reads CASSVEGGGNTIYF. CDR3 bases: TGTGCCAGCAGCGTGGAGGGAGGTGGAAACACCATATATTTT.

Of note for this clone: This same CDR3 is encoded by further DNA sequences in the sample. The chain employs TRBV7-9 and TRBJ1-5; D perhaps matches TRBD1 (6 bases). This CDR3 comprises 12 residues. Germline loops: CDR1 SEHNR, CDR2 FQNEAQ (reference sequence). V gave up 5 bases and J gave up 7 bases, with 9 bases separating them. The CDR3 spells CASSQGNQPQHF. CDR3 DNA sequence: TGTGCCAGCAGCCAGGGGAACCAGCCCCAGCATTTT.

The DNA for the CDR3 is TGTGCCAGCAGCCAAAACGATGTAGGGACAGAGCTCTACGAGCAGTACTTC. Protein: CASSQNDVGTELYEQYF. The rearrangement joins TRBV4-2 to TRBJ2-7; 7 nucleotides match TRBD1. After removal of 2 bases from V and 3 bases from J, the junction contained 13 bases not matched to a gene. The germline V gene encodes CDR1 LGHNA and CDR2 YNFKEQ. The CDR3 length is 17 residues.

The chain uses TRBV30 and TRBJ1-2; D not resolved. Germline CDR1 and CDR2: GTSNPN and SVGIG (reference sequence). Trimming removed 0 bases at V and 0 bases at J, with 11 bases between. This CDR3 spans 15 amino acids. Here the CDR3 reads CAWSVHPGANYGYTF. In DNA form, the CDR3 reads TGTGCCTGGAGTGTACATCCGGGAGCTAACTATGGCTACACCTTC.

The V and J genes are TRBV5-6 and TRBJ1-2, with 10 bases aligning to TRBD1. CDR1 is SGHDT, CDR2 YYEEEE, per germline. The CDR3 is 15 amino acids. The V and J ends lost 7 bases and 8 bases, in that order; junction bases with no gene match: 14. Written as DNA, the CDR3 is TGTGCCAGCGCTATTCCTCAGACAGGGGGCTGGGGCTACACCTTC. Protein sequence: CASAIPQTGGWGYTF.